This TCR beta chain is drawn from a study of control samples from healthy donors and cancer patients. The CDR3 runs 16 residues. V shed 4 bases and J 2 bases; nucleotides not matched to a gene: 8. Germline CDR1 reads LGHDT; CDR2 reads YNNKEL (reference sequence). Method: immunoSEQ multiplex PCR; TCRdb's copy keeps in-frame clones and lacks some. Of fewer than 80,000 clones listed, nearly 90% are singletons. The sequencing sample was made of PBMCs. The chain combines TRBV3-1 (or the pseudogene TRBV3-2) with TRBJ2-5; 9 bases line up with TRBD2. The TCR sequence derives from a man aged 55-75 years with colorectal cancer. The CDR3 protein is CASSLYRSGGQETQYF. For the CDR3, the DNA is TGTGCCAGCAGCCTCTACAGAAGCGGGGGGCAAGAGACCCAGTACTTC.